This record covers a single T cell receptor (beta chain). Participants spanned ages roughly 18 to 95 years and resided in roughly 26 US areas. People in the exposed group encountered a COVID-19 case within 2 weeks before entering the study. These data are taken from a study of blood T cell repertoires in COVID-19. On the study more broadly: Acute-phase and convalescent COVID-19 samples originated in the United States, Italy and Spain.

Sequencing used immunoSEQ multiplex PCR; TCRdb keeps in-frame clones, though not all of them. The sample has 350,000 or so clones; about 88% are singletons. Trimming cost V 6 bases and J 6 bases, with 9 bases left between them. This CDR3 is built from 13 residues. This clonotype was sampled from a woman in her twenties or thirties who had been exposed to COVID-19. V usage is TRBV12-3 or TRBV12-4 and J usage is TRBJ1-6; no firm D call. Material: PBMCs or T cells enriched from blood (not recorded which). In nucleotides, the CDR3 is TGTGCCAGCAGACGAGGGATTAATTCACCCCTCCACTTT. This codes for CASRRGINSPLHF.